The 4 T cell receptor beta chains below come from one sample, sequenced in a study of T cell changes during pregnancy in multiple sclerosis. The data were produced by immunoSEQ multiplex PCR, yet TCRdb's version contains in-frame clones alone and is incomplete. The table has 100,000 to 150,000 clones, over 85% seen once; the top ten hold approximately 6.3%. This specimen was peripheral blood, taken before pregnancy. These receptors all come from a female donor with multiple sclerosis, enrolled in a pregnancy study.

The chain combines TRBV2 with TRBJ2-2; 8 bases fit TRBD1. Germline CDR1 SNHLY, CDR2 FYNNEI. Trimming at V came to 10 bases and at J to 6 bases, leaving 4 bases not matched to a gene. The CDR3 is made up of 12 amino acids. The CDR3 region has the DNA TGTGCCACGACGACAGGGGCCGGGGAGCTGTTTTTT. Amino acid sequence: CATTTGAGELFF.

The chain employs TRBV19 and TRBJ1-1, with a possible D match to TRBD1 (5 bases). The CDR3 contains 15 residues. Germline lookup yields CDR1 LNHDA and CDR2 SQIVND (reference sequence). With 6 bases removed from V and 6 bases from J, the gap between germline ends came to 20 bases. CDR3 sequence (DNA): TGTGCCAGTAGGATGGGTGGGGCAAAAGGACCTGAAGCTTTCTTT. Its protein is CASRMGGAKGPEAFF.

J is TRBJ1-1 and V is TRBV6-1; tentatively, D is TRBD1 (5 bases). Germline CDR1 MNHNS, CDR2 SASEGT. This CDR3 contains 14 residues. Trimming stripped 5 bases from V and 1 base from J, with 11 bases between. This CDR3 reads CASSYRTWNTEAFF. The CDR3 bases are TGTGCCAGCAGTTATAGGACATGGAACACTGAAGCTTTCTTT.

The chain has TRBV6-5 and TRBJ1-6; D might be TRBD1 (5 bases). Looked up from germline, CDR1 is MNHEY and CDR2 is SVGAGI. The CDR3 has 14 amino acids. Trimming took off 5 bases at V and 5 bases at J, with 10 bases between the two ends. CDR3 in amino acids: CASSDRQHNSPLHF. As DNA, the CDR3 is TGTGCCAGCAGTGATAGACAGCATAATTCACCCCTCCACTTT.